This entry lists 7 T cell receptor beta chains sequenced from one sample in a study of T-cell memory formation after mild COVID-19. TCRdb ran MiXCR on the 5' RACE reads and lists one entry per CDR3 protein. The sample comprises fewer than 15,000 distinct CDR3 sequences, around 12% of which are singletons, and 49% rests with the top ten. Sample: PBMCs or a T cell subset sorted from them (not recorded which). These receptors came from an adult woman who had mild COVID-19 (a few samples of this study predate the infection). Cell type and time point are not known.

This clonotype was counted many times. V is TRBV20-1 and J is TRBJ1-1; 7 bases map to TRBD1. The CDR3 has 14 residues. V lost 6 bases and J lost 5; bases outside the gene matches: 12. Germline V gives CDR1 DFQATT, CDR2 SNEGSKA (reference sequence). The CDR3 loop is CSALRRGRGTEAFF. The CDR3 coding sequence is TGCAGTGCCCTGCGGAGGGGGCGAGGGACTGAAGCTTTCTTT.

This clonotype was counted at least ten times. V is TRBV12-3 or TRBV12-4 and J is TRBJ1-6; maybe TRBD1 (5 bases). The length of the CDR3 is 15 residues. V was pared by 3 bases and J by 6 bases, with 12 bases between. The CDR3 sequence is CASSLYVGVNSPLHF. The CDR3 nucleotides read TGTGCCAGCAGTTTGTACGTGGGGGTTAATTCACCCCTCCACTTT.

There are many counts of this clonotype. The CDR3: CASTAGTAIPYEQYF. Here the CDR3 DNA reads TGTGCCAGTACCGCCGGGACAGCCATCCCCTACGAGCAGTACTTC. The chain recombines TRBV19 with TRBJ2-7; 7 bases line up with TRBD1. The CDR3 sequence is 15 residues long. Germline-derived CDR1 and CDR2 are LNHDA and SQIVND (reference sequence). V lost 7 bases to trimming and J lost 2 bases; unmatched junction nucleotides: 11.

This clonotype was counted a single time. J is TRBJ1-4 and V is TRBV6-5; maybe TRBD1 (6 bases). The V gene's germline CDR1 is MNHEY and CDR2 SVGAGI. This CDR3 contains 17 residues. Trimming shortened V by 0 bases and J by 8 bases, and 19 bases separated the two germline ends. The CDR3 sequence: CASSYSGEGVRHEKLFF. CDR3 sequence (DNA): TGTGCCAGCAGTTACTCGGGGGAGGGGGTTAGGCACGAAAAACTGTTTTTT.

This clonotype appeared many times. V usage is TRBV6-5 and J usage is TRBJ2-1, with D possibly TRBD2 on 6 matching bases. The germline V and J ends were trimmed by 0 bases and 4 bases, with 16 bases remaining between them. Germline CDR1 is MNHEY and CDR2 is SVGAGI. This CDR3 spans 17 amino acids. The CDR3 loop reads CASSYSLAGIQYNEQFF. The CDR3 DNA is TGTGCCAGCAGTTACTCCCTGGCGGGAATCCAATACAATGAGCAGTTCTTC.

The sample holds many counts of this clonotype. The CDR3 nucleotides read TGCGCCAGCAGCCCTCCCTCAGTGAACACTGAAGCTTTCTTT. It encodes CASSPPSVNTEAFF. The chain links TRBV5-1 to TRBJ1-1, with unresolved D. There are 14 residues in the CDR3. Germline lookup yields CDR1 SGHRS and CDR2 YFSETQ. Trimming took 4 bases from V and 0 from J, leaving 10 bases between them. Full variable domain (missing parts from reference TRBV5-1 and TRBJ1-1): KAGVTQTPRYLIKTRGQQVTLSCSPISGHRSVSWYQQTPGQGLQFLFEYFSETQRNKGNFPGRFSGRQFSNSRSEMNVSTLELGDSALYLCASSPPSVNTEAFFGQGTRLTVV.

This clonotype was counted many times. The CDR3 nucleotides are TGTGCCAGCAGCACCCTAGCGGTTCGCGATGAGCAGTTCTTC. This sequence encodes CASSTLAVRDEQFF. The chain recombines TRBV7-2 with TRBJ2-1; TRBD2 aligns across 7 bases. Germline CDR1 SGHTA, CDR2 FQGNSA. J was trimmed by 8 bases and V by 5 bases; bases with no gene match: 9. CDR3 length: 14 residues.